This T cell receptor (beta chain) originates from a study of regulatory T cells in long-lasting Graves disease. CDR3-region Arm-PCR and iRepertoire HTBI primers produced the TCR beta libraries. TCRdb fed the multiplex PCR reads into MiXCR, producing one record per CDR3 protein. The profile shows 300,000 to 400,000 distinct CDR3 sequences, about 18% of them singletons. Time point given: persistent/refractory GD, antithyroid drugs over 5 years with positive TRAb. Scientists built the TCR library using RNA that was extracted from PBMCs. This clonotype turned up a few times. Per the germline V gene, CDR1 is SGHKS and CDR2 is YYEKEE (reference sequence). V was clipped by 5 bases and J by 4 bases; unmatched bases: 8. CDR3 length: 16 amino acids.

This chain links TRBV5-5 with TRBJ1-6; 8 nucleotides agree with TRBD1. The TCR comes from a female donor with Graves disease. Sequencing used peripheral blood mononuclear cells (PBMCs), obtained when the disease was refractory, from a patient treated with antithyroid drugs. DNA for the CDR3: TGTGCCAGCAGTTCAACCCGGGACAGGTATAATTCACCCCTCCACTTT. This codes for CASSSTRDRYNSPLHF.